Described below is a single T cell receptor (beta chain) sequence and its context. The germline V and J ends were trimmed by 2 bases and 1 base, with 4 bases remaining between them. Germline lookup yields CDR1 SGHVS and CDR2 FQNEAQ. The CDR3 length is 13 residues. These data belong to a study of OX40 agonist ivuxolimab in advanced cancers. Profiling relied on immunoSEQ multiplex PCR, and the TCRdb table lists in-frame clones only, not all of them. This sample has tens of thousands of clones, with 85% to 90% found just once. The sample was CD4+ or CD8+ T cells sorted from blood, taken in a trial of the OX40 agonist ivuxolimab. The chain joins TRBV7-8 to TRBJ2-3; no definite D call. This TCR derives from an adult with an advanced solid tumor such as melanoma, head and neck, liver or kidney cancer. The CDR3 loop is CASSLSGTDTQYF. Here the CDR3 DNA reads TGTGCCAGCAGCTTAAGCGGCACAGATACGCAGTATTTT.